A selection of T cell receptor beta chains follows, all from one sample in a study of blood T cell repertoires in COVID-19. This table comes from immunoSEQ multiplex PCR, and its TCRdb copy is limited to in-frame clones, with some not included. The profile covers about 280,000 clones, with approximately 85% appearing a single time and 13% taken by the ten largest. The sample was peripheral blood. The receptors shown here come from a human donor in a cohort sampled during active COVID-19. The CDR3 runs from the conserved cysteine through the conserved F or W. The D gene is left open where the match is weak. The size entry is marked missing in some rows and otherwise reads once, few, many or a size class.

D gene	clone size	V gene	J gene	CDR3 protein	CDR3 DNA
-	-	TRBV12-2	TRBJ1-3	CASRLAFVTGVRASGNTIYF	TGTGCAAGTCGCTTAGCGTTCGTGACAGGGGTGAGGGCCTCTGGAAACACCATATATTTT
-	-	TRBV3-1/TRBV3-2	TRBJ1-2	CASSPRQSGGYTF	TGTGCCAGCAGCCCCCGACAGTCTGGAGGCTACACCTTC
TRBD2	-	TRBV19	TRBJ2-1	CASTLAGVNEQFF	TGTGCCAGTACCCTAGCGGGAGTTAATGAGCAGTTCTTC
TRBD2	-	TRBV19	TRBJ2-1	CASRPPGLVYNEQFF	TGTGCCAGTAGGCCTCCGGGACTAGTCTACAATGAGCAGTTCTTC
TRBD1	-	TRBV28	TRBJ2-7	CASSYSDRATYEQYF	TGTGCCAGCAGCTACTCGGACAGGGCTACCTACGAGCAGTACTTC
TRBD1	-	TRBV7-2	TRBJ1-1	CASSLLLDREAFF	TGTGCCAGCAGCTTATTACTGGACAGGGAAGCTTTCTTT
-	-	TRBV6-6	TRBJ2-7	CASSYGGHYEQYF	TGTGCCAGCAGTTACGGCGGGCACTACGAGCAGTACTTC
TRBD1	few	TRBV5-1	TRBJ2-3	CASSLTTTGGGGSITDTQYF	TGCGCCAGCAGCCTAACTACGACAGGGGGCGGCGGGAGTATCACAGATACGCAGTATTTT
-	-	TRBV30	TRBJ1-2	CAWSLGPGGYTF	TGTGCCTGGAGTTTAGGGCCAGGGGGCTACACCTTC
-	-	TRBV5-1	TRBJ2-3	CASSRGRDTQYF	TGCGCCAGCAGTAGGGGCCGGGATACGCAGTATTTT
-	once	TRBV7-2	TRBJ1-6	CATSLGIVATYSPLHF	TGTGCCACCTCCCTAGGCATCGTAGCGACGTATTCACCCCTCCACTTT
TRBD1	-	TRBV19	TRBJ2-2	CASRRRGPAGELFF	TGTGCCAGTAGACGCAGGGGGCCAGCCGGGGAGCTGTTTTTT
-	few	TRBV3-1/TRBV3-2	TRBJ2-4	CASSQVGYSGWKNIQYF	TGTGCCAGCAGCCAAGTGGGTTATAGCGGATGGAAAAACATTCAGTACTTC
TRBD2	-	TRBV2	TRBJ2-1	CASRTSGVSYNEQFF	TGTGCCAGCAGAACTAGCGGGGTATCCTACAATGAGCAGTTCTTC
-	-	TRBV14	TRBJ2-1	CASSLQMTRHNEQFF	TGTGCCAGCAGCCTTCAGATGACTAGGCACAATGAGCAGTTCTTC
-	-	TRBV24-1	TRBJ2-3	CATSDPRVSGDTQYF	TGTGCCACCAGTGATCCGCGGGTTAGCGGAGATACGCAGTATTTT
TRBD2	-	TRBV19	TRBJ2-7	CASSLAGTLLGEQYF	TGTGCCAGTAGTCTAGCGGGAACATTGTTGGGCGAGCAGTACTTC
TRBD1	-	TRBV30	TRBJ2-3	CAWSATGLDTQYF	TGTGCCTGGAGTGCGACAGGGCTAGATACGCAGTATTTT
-	few	TRBV5-6	TRBJ1-3	CASSSAGAGNTIYF	TGTGCCAGCAGCTCCGCAGGGGCTGGAAACACCATATATTTT
-	-	TRBV6-5	TRBJ1-1	CASSSRGIPKNTEAFF	TGTGCCAGCAGTTCGAGAGGGATCCCGAAGAACACTGAAGCTTTCTTT
TRBD1	-	TRBV7-9	TRBJ2-5	CASSLDRGQETQYF	TGTGCCAGCAGTCTCGACAGGGGCCAAGAGACCCAGTACTTC
-	-	TRBV2	TRBJ1-2	CASSEALLSYRGYTF	TGTGCCAGCAGTGAAGCGCTTCTCTCCTATCGCGGCTACACCTTC
-	-	TRBV30	TRBJ1-4	CAWSEARGLGEKLFF	TGTGCCTGGAGTGAGGCACGGGGACTCGGTGAAAAACTGTTTTTT
-	-	TRBV3-1/TRBV3-2	TRBJ2-7	CASSQVWPYEQYF	TGTGCCAGCAGCCAAGTATGGCCTTACGAGCAGTACTTC
TRBD2	-	TRBV5-1	TRBJ2-1	CASSRPGHGTSGTSYNEQFF	TGCGCCAGCAGCAGGCCAGGGCATGGGACTAGCGGGACGTCCTACAATGAGCAGTTCTTC
TRBD2	-	TRBV10-3	TRBJ2-1	CAISEGGTSGWSSYNEQFF	TGTGCCATCAGTGAGGGAGGGACTAGCGGGTGGAGCTCCTACAATGAGCAGTTCTTC
-	-	TRBV6-6	TRBJ1-4	CASSYPTALDEKLFF	TGTGCCAGCAGTTACCCGACAGCGTTAGATGAAAAACTGTTTTTT
-	once	TRBV10-3	TRBJ2-7	CAISEATGLRDEQYF	TGTGCCATCAGTGAGGCCACAGGGTTACGGGACGAGCAGTACTTC
-	-	TRBV14	TRBJ2-1	CASSQDWGEVSYNEQFF	TGTGCCAGCAGCCAAGATTGGGGGGAAGTGTCCTACAATGAGCAGTTCTTC
-	-	TRBV10-3	TRBJ2-1	CAISGSTRSDEQFF	TGTGCCATCAGTGGCTCGACTAGGAGTGATGAGCAGTTCTTC
TRBD1	-	TRBV4-1	TRBJ1-4	CASSQTGQGGLGEKLFF	TGCGCCAGCAGCCAAACTGGACAGGGTGGGTTAGGAGAAAAACTGTTTTTT
TRBD1	-	TRBV18	TRBJ2-5	CASSPPSTGGAQTQYF	TGTGCCAGCTCACCACCGAGTACAGGGGGCGCACAGACCCAGTACTTC
TRBD1	-	TRBV5-4	TRBJ1-5	CASSKTGANQPQHF	TGTGCCAGCAGTAAAACAGGGGCTAATCAGCCCCAGCATTTT
-	once	TRBV12-3/TRBV12-4	TRBJ2-3	CASSLARVATQYF	TGTGCCAGCAGTTTAGCGCGGGTCGCTACGCAGTATTTT
-	-	TRBV20-1	TRBJ1-1	CSPTGNTEAFF	TGCAGTCCGACAGGGAACACTGAAGCTTTCTTT
TRBD1	-	TRBV18	TRBJ2-1	CASSRQGNEQFF	TGTGCCAGCTCTCGACAGGGCAATGAGCAGTTCTTC
TRBD1	-	TRBV7-2	TRBJ1-2	CASSFVVGDRYGYTF	TGTGCCAGCAGCTTTGTGGTGGGGGACAGGTATGGCTACACCTTC
TRBD1	-	TRBV6-2/TRBV6-3	TRBJ1-5	CASSSAGTANQPQHF	TGTGCCAGCAGTTCGGCCGGGACAGCGAATCAGCCCCAGCATTTT
-	-	TRBV24-1	TRBJ2-1	CATSDREGDYRFF	TGTGCCACCAGTGATCGAGAGGGGGACTACAGGTTCTTC
-	-	TRBV12-3/TRBV12-4	TRBJ2-3	CASGVVRETYF	TGTGCCAGCGGTGTGGTCCGGGAGACGTATTTT
-	-	TRBV5-1	TRBJ1-2	CASSLLPGIAYGYTF	TGCGCCAGCAGCTTGCTCCCAGGGATTGCCTATGGCTACACCTTC
TRBD2	-	TRBV9	TRBJ2-1	CASSRTSGAYNEQFF	TGTGCCAGCAGCCGGACTAGCGGGGCCTACAATGAGCAGTTCTTC
TRBD1	once	TRBV25-1	TRBJ2-5	CASSEPTGVRPETQYF	TGTGCCAGCAGTGAACCGACAGGGGTTCGGCCGGAGACCCAGTACTTC
-	-	TRBV6-2/TRBV6-3	TRBJ2-2	CASSYEGHITGELFF	TGTGCCAGCAGTTACGAGGGACATATCACCGGGGAGCTGTTTTTT
-	-	TRBV4-2	TRBJ1-5	CASSQRAGDSNQPQHF	TGTGCCAGCAGCCAGCGGGCGGGAGATAGCAATCAGCCCCAGCATTTT
-	-	TRBV4-3	TRBJ2-5	CASSLYGASETQYF	TGCGCCAGCAGCCTATATGGGGCCTCGGAGACCCAGTACTTC
TRBD1	few	TRBV5-4	TRBJ1-2	CASSLGQGIANYGYTF	TGTGCCAGCAGCTTGGGACAGGGGATAGCTAACTATGGCTACACCTTC
TRBD1	-	TRBV28	TRBJ2-1	CASSSTGDEQFF	TGTGCCAGCAGCTCGACAGGGGACGAGCAGTTCTTC
TRBD2	-	TRBV7-3	TRBJ2-1	CASSPIAGGNEQFF	TGTGCCAGCAGCCCCATAGCGGGAGGGAATGAGCAGTTCTTC
-	-	TRBV7-2	TRBJ1-4	CASTSDSGNEKLFF	TGTGCCAGCACCTCGGACAGCGGTAATGAAAAACTGTTTTTT
TRBD1	-	TRBV18	TRBJ2-7	CASSPPLGTGTSYEQYF	TGTGCCAGCTCACCACCGCTCGGGACAGGTACCTCCTACGAGCAGTACTTC
-	-	TRBV11-3	TRBJ2-1	CASSLGDPWRADNEQFF	TGTGCCAGCAGCTTAGGCGATCCGTGGCGGGCGGACAATGAGCAGTTCTTC
TRBD2	few	TRBV25-1	TRBJ2-7	CASSEAGGRSYEQYF	TGTGCCAGCAGTGAAGCGGGGGGTAGGTCCTACGAGCAGTACTTC
-	-	TRBV4-1	TRBJ2-3	CASSPDNWGLTDTQYF	TGCGCCAGCAGCCCTGATAATTGGGGACTCACAGATACGCAGTATTTT
-	once	TRBV15	TRBJ2-5	CATSTSLVQTQYF	TGTGCCACCAGCACCAGCCTAGTCCAGACCCAGTACTTC